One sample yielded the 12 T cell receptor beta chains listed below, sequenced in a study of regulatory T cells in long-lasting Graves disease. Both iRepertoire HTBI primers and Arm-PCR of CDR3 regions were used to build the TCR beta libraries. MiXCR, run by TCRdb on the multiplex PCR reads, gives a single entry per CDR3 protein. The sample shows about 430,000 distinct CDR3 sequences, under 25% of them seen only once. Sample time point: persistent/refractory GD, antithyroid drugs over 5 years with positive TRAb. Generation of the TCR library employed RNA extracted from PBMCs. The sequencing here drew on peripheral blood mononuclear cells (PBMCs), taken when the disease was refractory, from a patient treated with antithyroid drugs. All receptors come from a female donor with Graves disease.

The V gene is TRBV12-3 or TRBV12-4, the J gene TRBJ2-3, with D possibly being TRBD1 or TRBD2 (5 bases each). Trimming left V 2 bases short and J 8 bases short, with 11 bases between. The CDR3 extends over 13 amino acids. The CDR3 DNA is TGTGCCAGCAGTTTAAGGGACGCAGGTACGCAGTATTTT. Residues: CASSLRDAGTQYF.

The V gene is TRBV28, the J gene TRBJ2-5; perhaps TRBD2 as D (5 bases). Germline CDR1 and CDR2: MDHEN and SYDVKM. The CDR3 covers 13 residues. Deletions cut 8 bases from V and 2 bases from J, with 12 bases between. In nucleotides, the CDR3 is TGTGCCAGCTTCCCCGGGGAACAAGAGACCCAGTACTTC. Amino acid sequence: CASFPGEQETQYF.

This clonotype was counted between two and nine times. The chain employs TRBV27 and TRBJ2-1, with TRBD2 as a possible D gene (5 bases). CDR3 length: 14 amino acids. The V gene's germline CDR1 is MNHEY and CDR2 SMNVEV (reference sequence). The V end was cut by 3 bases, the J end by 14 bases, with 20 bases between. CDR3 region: CASSFGGVGEEEFF. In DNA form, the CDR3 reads TGTGCCAGCAGTTTCGGAGGAGTCGGGGAAGAGGAGTTCTTC.

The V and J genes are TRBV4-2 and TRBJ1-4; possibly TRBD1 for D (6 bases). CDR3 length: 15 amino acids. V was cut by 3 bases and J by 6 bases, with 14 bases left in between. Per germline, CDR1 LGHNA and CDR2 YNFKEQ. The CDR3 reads CASSQEGGRDEKLFF. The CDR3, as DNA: TGTGCCAGCAGCCAGGAGGGGGGCAGAGATGAAAAACTGTTTTTT.

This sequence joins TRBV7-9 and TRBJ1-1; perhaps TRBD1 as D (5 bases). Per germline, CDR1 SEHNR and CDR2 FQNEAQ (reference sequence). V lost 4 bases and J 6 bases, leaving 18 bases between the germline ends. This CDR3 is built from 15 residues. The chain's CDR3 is CASSSDDGRVAEAFF. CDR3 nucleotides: TGTGCCAGCAGCTCAGATGATGGCAGGGTCGCTGAAGCTTTCTTT.

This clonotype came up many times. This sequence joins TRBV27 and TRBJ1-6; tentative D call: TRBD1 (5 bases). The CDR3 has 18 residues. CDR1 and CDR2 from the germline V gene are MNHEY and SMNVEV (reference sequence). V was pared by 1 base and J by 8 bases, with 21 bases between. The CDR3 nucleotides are TGTGCCAGCAGTTTATTAGGCGGAGGGGTCCGGGGTTATTCACCCCTCCACTTT. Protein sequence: CASSLLGGGVRGYSPLHF.

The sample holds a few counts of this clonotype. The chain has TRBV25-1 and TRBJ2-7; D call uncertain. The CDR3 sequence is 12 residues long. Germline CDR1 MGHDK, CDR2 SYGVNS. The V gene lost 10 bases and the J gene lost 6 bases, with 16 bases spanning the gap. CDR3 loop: CATSGAGFEQYF. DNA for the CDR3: TGTGCCACCTCGGGCGCAGGCTTCGAGCAGTACTTC.

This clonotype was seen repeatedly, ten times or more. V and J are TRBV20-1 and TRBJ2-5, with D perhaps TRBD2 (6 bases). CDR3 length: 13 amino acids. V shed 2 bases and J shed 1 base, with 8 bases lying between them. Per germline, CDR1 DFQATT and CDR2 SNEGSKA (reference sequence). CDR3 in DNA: TGCAGTGCTAGATCTAGCGCCCAAGAGACCCAGTACTTC. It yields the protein CSARSSAQETQYF.

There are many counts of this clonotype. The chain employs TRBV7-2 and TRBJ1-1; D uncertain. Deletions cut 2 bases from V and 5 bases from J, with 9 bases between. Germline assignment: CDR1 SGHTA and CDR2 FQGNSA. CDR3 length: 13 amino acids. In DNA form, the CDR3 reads TGTGCCAGCAGCTTATCAATAGAAACTGAAGCTTTCTTT. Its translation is CASSLSIETEAFF. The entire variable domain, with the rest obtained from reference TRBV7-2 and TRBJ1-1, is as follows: GAGVSQSPSNKVTEKGKDVELRCDPISGHTALYWYRQSLGQGLEFLIYFQGNSAPDKSGLPSDRFSAERTGGSVSTLTIQRTQQEDSAVYLCASSLSIETEAFFGQGTRLTVV.

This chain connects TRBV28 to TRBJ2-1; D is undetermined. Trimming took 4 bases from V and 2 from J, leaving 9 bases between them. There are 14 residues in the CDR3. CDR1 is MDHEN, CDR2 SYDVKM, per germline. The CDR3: CASSSAGTYNEQFF. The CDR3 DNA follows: TGTGCCAGCAGTTCGGCAGGAACCTACAATGAGCAGTTCTTC.

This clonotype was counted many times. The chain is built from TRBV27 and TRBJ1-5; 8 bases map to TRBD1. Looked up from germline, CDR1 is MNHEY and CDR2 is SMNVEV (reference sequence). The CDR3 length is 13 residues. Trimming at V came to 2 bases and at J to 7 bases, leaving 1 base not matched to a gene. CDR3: CASSLQGAQPQHF. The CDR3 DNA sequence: TGTGCCAGCAGTTTACAGGGGGCCCAGCCCCAGCATTTT.

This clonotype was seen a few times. DNA of the CDR3: TGTGCCACCAGTGATGGGGGAGACCTTATCTACGAGCAGTACTTC. It translates to CATSDGGDLIYEQYF. This chain uses TRBV24-1 with TRBJ2-7; D could derive from TRBD1 or TRBD2 (5 bases each). Looked up from germline, CDR1 is KGHDR and CDR2 is SFDVKD. The V and J ends lost 3 bases and 3 bases respectively, with 14 bases between them. This CDR3 comprises 15 residues.